The 10 T cell receptor beta chains below all came from one sample that was sequenced in a study of cytomegalovirus exposure and HLA in healthy donors. The PCR ran on 60 Vbeta and 13 Jbeta primers. Repertoires were generated with immunoSEQ multiplex PCR, while TCRdb's copy carries only in-frame clones and drops some. The sample's table shows some 50,000 clones. Sequenced material: PBMCs. The receptors shown here come from a woman aged 35 to 49 in good health and CMV-seronegative.

The genes are TRBV5-1 and TRBJ1-1; 8 nucleotides line up with TRBD1. With V trimmed by 4 bases and J by 6 bases, 11 bases remained unmatched. The CDR3 has 15 amino acids. Germline V CDR1 and CDR2: SGHRS, YFSETQ. Here the CDR3 DNA reads TGCGCCAGCAGCCGCGTCGGACAGGGCTACTCTGAAGCTTTCTTT. Translated: CASSRVGQGYSEAFF.

The chain joins TRBV15 to TRBJ1-4; D possibly corresponds to TRBD1 (5 bases). Germline assignment: CDR1 LNHNV and CDR2 YYDKDF (reference sequence). Trimming removed 2 bases at V and 8 bases at J, with 15 bases between. This CDR3 is built from 15 residues. The CDR3 loop reads CATSRSGVGGEKLFF. The CDR3 coding sequence is TGTGCCACCAGCAGATCCGGGGTCGGGGGAGAAAAACTGTTTTTT.

V gene TRBV10-3 combines with J gene TRBJ2-3; 10 positions agree with TRBD2. Per germline, CDR1 ENHRY and CDR2 SYGVKD. The J segment lost 5 bases and the V segment lost 10 bases, leaving 9 bases of the junction unmatched. The CDR3 has 14 residues. The CDR3 DNA reads as TGTGCCAAACGAGCGGGAGGGCCCGGAGATACGCAGTATTTT. Encoded protein: CAKRAGGPGDTQYF.

V gene TRBV29-1 combines with J gene TRBJ2-7, with D perhaps matching TRBD1 (5 bases). The CDR3 sequence is 14 residues long. Per the germline V gene, CDR1 is SQVTM and CDR2 is ANQGSEA. V was clipped by 4 bases and J by 6 bases, with 19 bases between them. CDR3 nucleotides: TGCAGCGTTGTGGATGGGGCTGGTCGCGTCGAGCAGTACTTC. This sequence encodes CSVVDGAGRVEQYF.

The chain carries TRBV5-1 and TRBJ1-1; unclear D gene. This CDR3 has 13 residues. Trimming took 4 bases from V and 0 from J, leaving 7 bases between them. Germline loops: CDR1 SGHRS, CDR2 YFSETQ. The chain's CDR3 is CASSATMNTEAFF. In DNA form, the CDR3 reads TGCGCCAGCAGCGCGACTATGAACACTGAAGCTTTCTTT.

The rearrangement joins TRBV15 to TRBJ2-2, with D perhaps matching TRBD2 (6 bases). The CDR3 consists of 15 residues. Per the germline V gene, CDR1 is LNHNV and CDR2 is YYDKDF (reference sequence). V was shortened by 3 bases and J by 1 base, with 9 bases between the two germline ends. CDR3 in amino acids: CATSRGGVNTGELFF. Here the CDR3 DNA reads TGTGCCACCAGCAGGGGCGGGGTGAACACCGGGGAGCTGTTTTTT. Based on the CDR3 plus reference TRBV15 and TRBJ2-2, the full variable domain is DAMVIQNPRYQVTQFGKPVTLSCSQTLNHNVMYWYQQKSSQAPKLLFHYYDKDFNNEADTPDNFQSRRPNTSFCFLDIRSPGLGDTAMYLCATSRGGVNTGELFFGEGSRLTVL.

The J gene is TRBJ1-2, the V gene TRBV7-9, with D tentatively TRBD1 (5 bases). Germline CDR1 reads SEHNR; CDR2 reads FQNEAQ (reference sequence). There are 16 residues in the CDR3. Trimming stripped 1 base from V and 3 bases from J, with 15 bases between. CDR3 sequence (DNA): TGTGCCAGCAGCTTAGTGGACGTACAGGTGTACTATGGCTACACCTTC. As protein: CASSLVDVQVYYGYTF.

Points on this clone: One end of the junction is discordant with germline, which a read error may explain. This chain connects TRBV11-3 to TRBJ1-2; D is possibly TRBD1 (6 bases). CDR3 length equals 12 residues. CDR1 SGHNT and CDR2 YENEEA come from the germline V gene. CDR3 loop: CASSSPGHRTFF. DNA of the CDR3: TGTGCCAGCAGCTCACCGGGACACCGGACCTTTTTC.

V is TRBV4-2 and J is TRBJ2-7; TRBD2 agrees at 14 bases. The CDR3 totals 18 residues. Trimming at V came to 2 bases and at J to 2 bases, leaving 8 bases not matched to a gene. Per the germline V gene, CDR1 is LGHNA and CDR2 is YNFKEQ. CDR3 nucleotides: TGTGCCAGCAGCCAAATGGGACTAGCGGGAGAACTCGCCTACGAGCAGTACTTC. Translated: CASSQMGLAGELAYEQYF.

For this clone: The sample holds other DNA sequences that translate to the same CDR3. The chain uses TRBV4-2 and TRBJ2-3, with D possibly matching TRBD1 (6 bases). The CDR3 runs 15 residues. The V gene's germline CDR1 is LGHNA and CDR2 YNFKEQ. The ends were cut back, 4 bases at V and 0 bases at J, with 11 bases in the middle. The CDR3 DNA is TGTGCCAGCAGCCCGACAGGTTCTAGCACAGATACGCAGTATTTT. Translating gives CASSPTGSSTDTQYF.